This TCR beta chain is drawn from a study of T cells in women clearing cervical HPV infection. Turning to this clone: What it binds is unknown. From the germline J gene comes the end of the CDR3, since the read stops 3 residues before it.

The CDR3 contains 13 residues. Germline V gives CDR1 DFQATT, CDR2 SNEGSKA (reference sequence). Trimming cost V 4 bases and J 3 bases, with 13 bases left between them. Generated by immunoSEQ multiplex PCR, the TCRdb table keeps only in-frame clones and is missing some. Recorded here are approximately 39,000 clones; the top ten clones represent 1.7%. Study results and limitations: CIN3+ cases had significantly higher TCR richness than controls; evenness did not differ.

The TCR was taken from a woman aged 18 to 75 with a cervical HPV16 infection that either progressed to CIN3+ or cleared (not recorded which). The sequenced sample consisted of blood buffy coat. The rearrangement uses TRBV20-1 and TRBJ2-7, with D possibly matching TRBD1 (6 bases). Incomplete CDR3 DNA: TGCAGTGCTATGACAGGACTCTTCTACGAG. Its protein is CSAMTGLFYE. The full CDR3 protein is CSAMTGLFYEQYF.